The 24 T cell receptor beta chains below come from one sample, sequenced in a study of blood T cell repertoires in COVID-19. Repertoires were generated with immunoSEQ multiplex PCR, while TCRdb's copy carries only in-frame clones and drops some. Of around 41,000 clones listed, 90% to 95% were seen once; the top ten hold roughly 6.1%. Sequencing used peripheral blood. The receptors were sampled from a human donor in a cohort sampled during active COVID-19.

This clone was picked up one time. The chain joins TRBV30 to TRBJ2-3; the D gene is possibly TRBD2 (6 bases). Trimming removed 1 base at V and 0 bases at J, with 11 bases between. CDR1 is GTSNPN and CDR2 is SVGIG in the germline V gene (reference sequence). The CDR3 is made up of 15 amino acids. CDR3 sequence reads: CAWSAMGLSTDTQYF. The CDR3, as DNA: TGTGCCTGGAGTGCTATGGGACTTAGCACAGATACGCAGTATTTT.

This chain uses TRBV19 with TRBJ2-1; 9 bases agree with TRBD2. The CDR3 spans 15 residues. V trimming: 4 bases; J trimming: 2 bases; junction bases outside the gene matches: 3. Looked up from germline, CDR1 is LNHDA and CDR2 is SQIVND (reference sequence). The CDR3 DNA follows: TGTGCCAGTAGTACAATAGCGGGAGCCTACAATGAGCAGTTCTTC. This encodes CASSTIAGAYNEQFF.

The gene calls are TRBV6-6 and TRBJ1-5, with D possibly being TRBD1 (6 bases). The germline CDR1 and CDR2 sequences are MNHNY and SVGAGI (reference sequence). V lost 4 bases to trimming and J lost 4 bases, with 11 bases between them. The CDR3 totals 14 residues. This chain's CDR3 is CASSLTDRNQPQHF. The CDR3 DNA reads as TGTGCCAGCAGTTTAACCGACAGGAATCAGCCCCAGCATTTT.

For the CDR3, the DNA is TGTGCCAGCAGCCAAACAGGCTACGAGCAGTACTTC. Amino acid sequence: CASSQTGYEQYF. This sequence joins TRBV4-2 and TRBJ2-7; D might be TRBD1 (5 bases). CDR1 and CDR2 (germline): LGHNA, YNFKEQ. The V and J ends lost 2 bases and 3 bases respectively, with 5 bases between them. CDR3 length: 12 amino acids.

J is TRBJ1-4 and V is TRBV6-2 or TRBV6-3, with TRBD1 matching over 7 bases. Trimming took 2 bases from V and 8 from J; bases not matched to a gene: 11. Per germline, CDR1 MNHEY and CDR2 SVGEGT. The CDR3 runs to 16 residues. The CDR3 sequence is CASSYLRTGGTEKLFF. DNA for the CDR3: TGTGCCAGCAGTTACCTACGGACAGGAGGAACGGAAAAACTGTTTTTT.

V is TRBV10-3 and J is TRBJ1-1; D may be TRBD1 (5 bases). The CDR3 runs 15 residues. V lost 3 bases, J lost 5 bases, and 16 bases lay in between. Looked up from germline, CDR1 is ENHRY and CDR2 is SYGVKD. CDR3 loop: CAISDSMGEGTEAFF. In DNA form, the CDR3 reads TGTGCCATCAGTGATTCTATGGGGGAGGGGACTGAAGCTTTCTTT.

The chain combines TRBV5-1 with TRBJ2-5, with 13 bases matching TRBD2. CDR1 SGHRS and CDR2 YFSETQ come from the germline V gene. V was pared by 0 bases and J by 10 bases, with 6 bases of the junction left unmatched. CDR3 length: 15 residues. The CDR3 region has the DNA TGCGCCAGCAGCTTGGAGCGACTAGCGGGAGGACTCCAGTACTTC. Translation: CASSLERLAGGLQYF.

J is TRBJ1-1 and V is TRBV5-1; no reliable D call. The length of the CDR3 is 15 residues. Germline CDR1 is SGHRS and CDR2 is YFSETQ. Trimming removed 1 base from V and 3 bases from J, with 13 bases in between. This chain's CDR3 is CASSLISLRDTEAFF. CDR3 nucleotides: TGCGCCAGCAGCTTGATCTCCCTACGGGACACTGAAGCTTTCTTT.

The rearrangement links TRBV5-8 to TRBJ2-7; TRBD1 aligns across 10 bases. This CDR3 is 13 amino acids long. CDR1 is SGHTS, CDR2 YDEGEE, per germline. The ends lost 9 bases at V and 3 bases at J; junction bases unmatched: 6. The CDR3 nucleotides are TGTGCCACCCGGACAGGGGGGGACTACGAGCAGTACTTC. Encoded protein: CATRTGGDYEQYF.

The V and J genes are TRBV6-2 or TRBV6-3 and TRBJ2-1; 11 positions match TRBD2. Germline CDR1 and CDR2: MNHEY and SVGEGT. Trimming took 5 bases from V and 3 from J; bases not matched to a gene: 12. CDR3 length equals 18 residues. The CDR3 nucleotides are TGTGCCAGCAGTAAACAACCGGGACTAGCGGACCTCTACAATGAGCAGTTCTTC. As protein: CASSKQPGLADLYNEQFF.

The chain joins TRBV18 to TRBJ1-2, with 7 nucleotides matching TRBD1. The V segment lost 3 bases and the J segment 0 bases; nucleotides outside the gene matches: 7. This CDR3 comprises 16 residues. CDR1 is KGHSH, CDR2 LQKENI, per germline. The CDR3 is CASSPTTGEANYGYTF. The CDR3 DNA is TGTGCCAGCTCACCTACTACAGGGGAAGCTAACTATGGCTACACCTTC.

The chain links TRBV2 to TRBJ2-1, with 12 positions matching TRBD2. From germline, CDR1 is SNHLY and CDR2 FYNNEI. Trimming took 3 bases from V and 7 from J; bases not matched to a gene: 4. CDR3 size: 15 residues. The CDR3 region is CASSEPGLAGNEQFF. The DNA for the CDR3 is TGTGCCAGCAGTGAGCCCGGACTAGCGGGGAATGAGCAGTTCTTC.

The chain recombines TRBV19 with TRBJ1-1; the D is unclear. CDR3 length: 15 amino acids. CDR1 and CDR2 (germline): LNHDA, SQIVND (reference sequence). V dropped 0 bases and J dropped 4 bases, with 12 bases sitting between them. The CDR3 sequence: CASSIEGSSSTEAFF. The CDR3 DNA is TGTGCCAGTAGTATAGAGGGCAGTTCGTCCACTGAAGCTTTCTTT.

The chain uses TRBV9 and TRBJ2-3; 12 positions agree with TRBD2. Germline lookup yields CDR1 SGDLS and CDR2 YYNGEE. With V trimmed by 0 bases and J by 0 bases, 5 bases remained unmatched. The CDR3 runs 18 residues. The CDR3 DNA reads TGTGCCAGCAGCGTAGGACTAGCGGGGGCCTTAAGCACAGATACGCAGTATTTT. It specifies CASSVGLAGALSTDTQYF.

Only a few counts were recorded for this clone. This sequence joins TRBV12-3 or TRBV12-4 and TRBJ1-6, with D maybe TRBD1 (6 bases). Trimming cost V 10 bases and J 10 bases, with 17 bases left between them. The CDR3 is made up of 13 amino acids. Written as DNA, the CDR3 is TGTGCCACCAGCCGGACAGCCATGTCACCCCTCCACTTT. Amino acid sequence: CATSRTAMSPLHF.

The V call is TRBV30, the J call TRBJ2-1; TRBD2 aligns across 8 bases. Germline V lookup: CDR1 GTSNPN, CDR2 SVGIG (reference sequence). With 2 bases clipped from V and 9 bases from J, the junction kept 12 bases outside the gene matches. CDR3 length: 15 amino acids. CDR3 residues: CAWSTGSGALGEQFF. In DNA form, the CDR3 reads TGTGCCTGGAGTACCGGTAGCGGGGCTTTGGGTGAGCAGTTCTTC.

V usage is TRBV7-9 and J usage is TRBJ1-2, with 7 nucleotides matching TRBD1. The CDR3 is 14 residues long. Germline CDR1 and CDR2: SEHNR and FQNEAQ (reference sequence). Trimming took 4 bases from V and 8 from J; bases not matched to a gene: 10. The CDR3 loop is CASSSGTDERGYTF. The CDR3 DNA reads TGTGCCAGCAGCTCCGGGACAGATGAGAGGGGCTACACCTTC. Together with reference TRBV7-9 and TRBJ1-2, the CDR3 gives the full variable domain: DTGVSQNPRHKITKRGQNVTFRCDPISEHNRLYWYRQTLGQGPEFLTYFQNEAQLEKSRLLSDRFSAERPKGSFSTLEIQRTEQGDSAMYLCASSSGTDERGYTFGSGTRLTVV.

The chain is built from TRBV3-1 (or the pseudogene TRBV3-2) and TRBJ1-6; 7 nucleotides agree with TRBD1. This CDR3 has 14 residues. The V gene's germline CDR1 is LGHDT and CDR2 YNNKEL (reference sequence). The junction had 4 bases not matched to a gene; V was cut back by 5 bases and J by 6 bases. DNA for the CDR3: TGTGCCAGCAGCTTGAGACAGGGTAATTCACCCCTCCACTTT. Translation: CASSLRQGNSPLHF.

This chain connects TRBV27 to TRBJ2-7, with 7 bases that match TRBD2. V lost 7 bases and J lost 0; bases outside the gene matches: 3. The CDR3 sequence is 13 residues long. The germline CDR1 and CDR2 sequences are MNHEY and SMNVEV (reference sequence). The CDR3 region is CASMGGASYEQYF. In DNA, the CDR3 is TGTGCCAGCATGGGAGGGGCCTCCTACGAGCAGTACTTC.

V and J are TRBV19 and TRBJ2-1; 9 positions match TRBD2. V trimming: 6 bases; J trimming: 1 base; junction bases outside the gene matches: 4. Germline V gene lookup returns CDR1 LNHDA and CDR2 SQIVND (reference sequence). The length of the CDR3 is 15 residues. The CDR3 here is CASSEAGGSYNEQFF. In nucleotides, the CDR3 is TGTGCCAGTAGCGAAGCGGGAGGTTCCTACAATGAGCAGTTCTTC.

The V and J genes are TRBV28 and TRBJ2-7, with D perhaps TRBD2 (5 bases). CDR1 and CDR2 (germline): MDHEN, SYDVKM. This CDR3 is built from 18 residues. Trimming took off 4 bases at V and 3 bases at J, with 25 bases between the two ends. The CDR3: CASSSYDLTTQPIYEQYF. The CDR3 nucleotides read TGTGCCAGCAGTTCCTATGATTTGACTACCCAGCCCATCTACGAGCAGTACTTC.

This clone was seen just once. The chain is built from TRBV5-1 and TRBJ1-2; D unresolved. Germline CDR1 is SGHRS and CDR2 is YFSETQ. CDR3 length: 14 amino acids. V was shortened by 5 bases and J by 4 bases, with 15 bases between the two germline ends. The CDR3 loop reads CASSRDTQVYGYTF. The CDR3 DNA reads as TGCGCCAGCAGTCGAGACACCCAAGTCTATGGCTACACCTTC.

V is TRBV6-2 or TRBV6-3 and J is TRBJ1-5; maybe TRBD1 (5 bases). In germline, CDR1 is MNHEY, CDR2 SVGEGT. The CDR3 contains 13 residues. The germline V and J ends were trimmed by 5 bases and 8 bases, with 13 bases remaining between them. CDR3 sequence: CASSQGGVKPQHF. The CDR3 DNA reads as TGTGCCAGCAGTCAGGGTGGGGTCAAGCCCCAGCATTTT.

The chain carries TRBV15 and TRBJ2-7; 8 bases map to TRBD1. V lost 2 bases, J lost 3 bases, and 9 bases stayed unmatched. The CDR3 has 16 residues. Looked up from germline, CDR1 is LNHNV and CDR2 is YYDKDF (reference sequence). CDR3 in amino acids: CATSRKSNRGDYEQYF. CDR3 sequence (DNA): TGTGCCACCAGCAGAAAATCCAACAGGGGGGACTACGAGCAGTACTTC.